Listed below are T cell receptor beta chains from one sample, sequenced in a study of T cells in Graves' hyperthyroidism and ophthalmopathy. MiXCR was run by TCRdb on the multiplex PCR reads, yielding one entry per CDR3 protein. The sample holds 250,000 to 300,000 distinct CDR3 sequences, about an eighth seen once. Sequencing input: blood. The receptors here all came from a woman in her twenties or thirties with Graves' hyperthyroidism that later progressed to Graves' ophthalmopathy. The CDR3 runs from the conserved cysteine through the conserved F or W. The order of the fields is V gene, D gene, clone size, J gene, CDR3 DNA, CDR3 protein. D genes are given only for firm matches. Expanded clones are given a class, and other clones once, few, many or no size at all.

>TRBV6-2/TRBV6-3|NA|NA|TRBJ1-4
TGTGCCAGCAGCTACGAGCGGGGGGCCCCACTCGCAACTAATGAAAAACTGTTTTTT
CASSYERGAPLATNEKLFF
>TRBV3-1|TRBD2|NA|TRBJ2-7
TGTGCCAGCAGCCGACCGACTAGCGGGAATGTACGAGCAGTCCACTTC
CASSRPTSGNVRAVHF
>TRBV18|NA|many|TRBJ2-7
TGTGCCAGCTCACGAGGGGTCGGGTACGAGCAGTACTTC
CASSRGVGYEQYF
>TRBV7-2|NA|few|TRBJ2-3
TGTGCCAGCAGCTTAGACCCCGGGGTTAGCACAGATACGCAGTATTTT
CASSLDPGVSTDTQYF
>TRBV27|NA|many|TRBJ1-5
TGTGCCAGCAGTACTTCCACCCCCCAGGGTTTATGGGATCAGCCCCAGCATTTT
CASSTSTPQGLWDQPQHF
>TRBV12-3/TRBV12-4|NA|many|TRBJ1-5
TGTGCCAGCAGTGCACAGTCCAATCAGCCCCAGCATTTT
CASSAQSNQPQHF
>TRBV28|NA|NA|TRBJ2-5
TGTGCCAGCAGTGTCCTAATACCCAGGCCCCAAGAGACCCAGTACTTC
CASSVLIPRPQETQYF
>TRBV6-2/TRBV6-3|NA|many|TRBJ2-3
TGTGCCAGCCGGAGGGACACAGATACGCAGTATTTT
CASRRDTDTQYF
>TRBV5-1|NA|NA|TRBJ2-7
TGCGCCAGCAGCGGTAGTACGGGGTCCTACGAGCAGTACTTC
CASSGSTGSYEQYF
>TRBV28|NA|NA|TRBJ2-3
TGTGCCAGCAGTTTAAGGGGAGCTACCATTTACACAGATACGCAGTATTTT
CASSLRGATIYTDTQYF
>TRBV9|NA|few|TRBJ2-5
TGTGCCAGCAGCGTAGTCGGGGGTGGAGAGACCCAGTACTTC
CASSVVGGGETQYF
>TRBV4-1|NA|many|TRBJ2-2
TGCGCCAGCAGCCAAGACGCCGGGGAGCTGTTTTTT
CASSQDAGELFF
>TRBV6-5|TRBD2|many|TRBJ2-7
TGTGCCAGCAGTTGGACAAGCGGGAGCTCCTACGAGCAGTACTTC
CASSWTSGSSYEQYF
>TRBV6-2/TRBV6-3|NA|many|TRBJ1-5
TGTGCCAGCACGGATAGCAATCAGCCCCAGCATTTT
CASTDSNQPQHF
>TRBV3-1|TRBD2|many|TRBJ2-7
TGTGCCAGCAGCCAAGATTTGAGACTAGCGGGATTCGACGAGCAGTACTTC
CASSQDLRLAGFDEQYF
>TRBV28|NA|once|TRBJ2-1
TGTGCCAGCAGTTCTCCCGCTAGAGGTGAGCAGTTCTTC
CASSSPARGEQFF
>TRBV28|NA|NA|TRBJ2-3
TGTGCCAGCAGTGTAACTGCCTTGAGCACAGATACGCAGTATTTT
CASSVTALSTDTQYF
>TRBV5-1|TRBD2|NA|TRBJ2-7
TGCGCCAAAAGCCACGGCGGCGGGAGGTACTACGAGCAGTACTTC
CAKSHGGGRYYEQYF
>TRBV10-2|TRBD1|NA|TRBJ1-1
TGCGCCAGCAGAGACAGGGGGCTATCGAACACTGAAGCTTTCTTT
CASRDRGLSNTEAFF
>TRBV4-2|TRBD2|many|TRBJ2-3
TGTGCCAGCAGCCAAGGGGGCGGGAGAGGACATAGCACAGATACGCAGTATTTT
CASSQGGGRGHSTDTQYF
>TRBV27|NA|NA|TRBJ2-3
TGTGCCAGCAGTTTTGACGGCCGAGATACGCAGTATTTT
CASSFDGRDTQYF
>TRBV20-1|TRBD2|NA|TRBJ2-5
TGCAGTGCTAGGGGGGGGGCTAGCGGGAACCCTGGTGGGGAGACCCAGTACTTC
CSARGGASGNPGGETQYF
>TRBV6-1|TRBD1|NA|TRBJ2-7
TGTGCCAGCAGGGACACCTGGGACAGGGGGAACGAGCAGTACTTC
CASRDTWDRGNEQYF
>TRBV6-2/TRBV6-3|TRBD1|many|TRBJ1-1
TGTGCCAGCAGACGGACAGGGGCGAACACTGAAGCTTTCTTT
CASRRTGANTEAFF
>TRBV19|TRBD2|many|TRBJ2-1
TGTGCCAGTACACGGACTAGCGGGAGTAGTGAGCAGTTCTTC
CASTRTSGSSEQFF
>TRBV6-5|NA|many|TRBJ1-2
TGTGCCAGCAGTTACTGGGACGGGAACCGACAGGCCCACGGCTACACCTTC
CASSYWDGNRQAHGYTF
>TRBV24-1|NA|many|TRBJ2-2
TGTGCCACCAGTGATACAGGGAACACCGGGGAGCTGTTTTTT
CATSDTGNTGELFF
>TRBV7-9|TRBD2|many|TRBJ2-1
TGTGCCAGCAGTTCGACTAGCGGGAGGCTTTACAATGAGCAGTTCTTC
CASSSTSGRLYNEQFF
>TRBV6-2/TRBV6-3|NA|many|TRBJ2-1
TGTGCCAGCAGCCGGAGCTCTGAGCAGTTCTTC
CASSRSSEQFF
>TRBV20-1|NA|few|TRBJ1-1
TGCAGTGCTACCCGACAGAACACTGAAGCTTTCTTT
CSATRQNTEAFF
>TRBV19|TRBD1|NA|TRBJ1-6
TGTGCCAGTAGTGGATCGACAGGGGGCATGGTGCCCCTCCACTTT
CASSGSTGGMVPLHF
>TRBV11-3|TRBD2|many|TRBJ2-7
TGTGCCAGCAGCCCCACCGGGACTACTAAAACCTACGAGCAGTACTTC
CASSPTGTTKTYEQYF
>TRBV27|NA|many|TRBJ1-6
TGTGCCAGCAGTTTAACAGGGATGAATTCACCCCTCCACTTT
CASSLTGMNSPLHF
>TRBV9|NA|many|TRBJ1-1
TGTGCCAGCAGCGCCCTCACATTAGTGGGTGAAGCTTTCTTT
CASSALTLVGEAFF
>TRBV20-1|NA|many|TRBJ2-3
TGCAGTGCTAGTTTAGTTTTGCGGGATGGAACAGATACGCAGTATTTT
CSASLVLRDGTDTQYF
>TRBV7-2|TRBD1|many|TRBJ2-3
TGTGCCAGCAGCAGAACGACAGGGACCGCTGATACGCAGTATTTT
CASSRTTGTADTQYF
>TRBV30|NA|many|TRBJ1-1
TGTGCCTGGAGCGCCGGGGGCCCGCCGGAAGCTTTCTTT
CAWSAGGPPEAFF
>TRBV9|TRBD2|NA|TRBJ2-1
TGTGCCAGCAGCGTAGGGTCCGGACTAGCGGGAGGGCCTCCTATCCAGTTCTTC
CASSVGSGLAGGPPIQFF
>TRBV10-3|NA|many|TRBJ1-2
TGTGCCATCAGTGACTTGGGATCTCATGCCTACACCTTC
CAISDLGSHAYTF
>TRBV6-1|NA|many|TRBJ1-2
TGTGCCAGTTCGACCCAAGGAGACTATGGCTACACCTTC
CASSTQGDYGYTF
>TRBV24-1|NA|many|TRBJ1-5
TGTGCCACCGCCGGACGGTCTGGCAATCAGCCCCAGCATTTT
CATAGRSGNQPQHF
>TRBV5-5|TRBD2|many|TRBJ2-3
TGTGCCAGCAGTTTAGCGGGAGATCAGGCAGATACGCAGTATTTT
CASSLAGDQADTQYF
>TRBV19|NA|many|TRBJ1-1
TGTGCCAGTAGTATAGCGGGGAGGAACACTGAAGCTTTCTTT
CASSIAGRNTEAFF
>TRBV10-3|TRBD1|many|TRBJ1-1
TGTGCCATCAGAACAGGGGGCAACACTGAAGCTTTCTTT
CAIRTGGNTEAFF
>TRBV4-3|NA|NA|TRBJ2-7
TGCGCCAGCAGCCAACCACAGGGAGGGGACCCCTACGAGCAGTGCTTC
CASSQPQGGDPYEQCF
>TRBV9|NA|few|TRBJ2-2
TGTGCCAGCAGCGCCAGGGGGGCAGCCTATCATAACACCGGGGAGCTGTTTTTT
CASSARGAAYHNTGELFF
>TRBV30|NA|many|TRBJ1-5
TGTGCCTGGAGGGATCGGGGACTCAATCAGCCCCAGCATTTT
CAWRDRGLNQPQHF